These 25 T cell receptor beta chains were sequenced from one sample in a study of CD8 T cells in Susac syndrome. RNA was extracted with the RNeasy kit, and a quantity of about 0.45 to 1 ug was reverse transcribed using random hexamers. TCRdb ran MiXCR on the immunoSEQ multiplex PCR reads and lists one entry per CDR3 protein. The repertoire includes just under 150,000 distinct CDR3 sequences, approximately 94% of them detected once, and approximately 0.09% sits in the top ten. Sequences were obtained from CD4+ T cells from PBMCs. These receptors all stem from a human donor in good health.

In its sample, this clonotype was seen once. The chain uses TRBV5-1 and TRBJ2-2; D could derive from TRBD1 or TRBD2 (5 bases each). The V and J ends lost 1 base and 6 bases respectively, with 16 bases between them. Germline-derived CDR1 and CDR2 are SGHRS and YFSETQ. The CDR3 length is 16 residues. CDR3 loop: CASSLYPGKEAGELFF. The CDR3, as DNA: TGCGCCAGCAGCTTGTACCCAGGGAAGGAGGCCGGGGAGCTGTTTTTT. The full variable domain, completed using reference TRBV5-1 and TRBJ2-2, is KAGVTQTPRYLIKTRGQQVTLSCSPISGHRSVSWYQQTPGQGLQFLFEYFSETQRNKGNFPGRFSGRQFSNSRSEMNVSTLELGDSALYLCASSLYPGKEAGELFFGEGSRLTVL.

The chain couples TRBV2 to TRBJ2-3, with TRBD2 matching over 7 bases. This CDR3 is 14 amino acids long. From germline, CDR1 is SNHLY and CDR2 FYNNEI. V was pared by 5 bases and J by 0 bases, with 2 bases of the junction left unmatched. CDR3 amino acids: CASSSGASTDTQYF. DNA for the CDR3: TGTGCCAGCAGTAGCGGGGCTAGCACAGATACGCAGTATTTT.

CDR3 sequence: CASSQLRTETQYF. In DNA, the CDR3 is TGCGCCAGCAGCCAACTGAGAACAGAGACCCAGTACTTC. This sequence joins TRBV4-1 and TRBJ2-5, with no clear D. The CDR3 runs to 13 residues. Trimming pared 2 bases from V and 4 bases from J, leaving 8 bases between. Germline V lookup: CDR1 MGHRA, CDR2 YSYEKL.

The rearrangement uses TRBV28 and TRBJ2-5; TRBD1 agrees at 9 bases. Germline assignment: CDR1 MDHEN and CDR2 SYDVKM. The ends lost 7 bases at V and 5 bases at J; junction bases unmatched: 8. CDR3 length: 14 residues. CDR3 nucleotides: TGTGCCAGCAATCAACAGGGGGCCTTGGAGACCCAGTACTTC. This sequence encodes CASNQQGALETQYF.

This rearrangement joins TRBV11-2 to TRBJ1-2; no clear D gene. The germline V gene has CDR1 SGHAT and CDR2 FQNNGV. The V gene lost 3 bases and the J gene lost 3 bases, with 11 bases spanning the gap. The CDR3 spans 14 residues. CDR3 residues: CASSFGSSYYGYTF. CDR3 in DNA: TGTGCCAGCAGCTTTGGCAGTTCCTACTATGGCTACACCTTC.

The J gene is TRBJ1-5, the V gene TRBV28; D remains ambiguous. There are 12 residues in the CDR3. V was shortened by 8 bases and J by 4 bases, with 9 bases between the two germline ends. Looked up from germline, CDR1 is MDHEN and CDR2 is SYDVKM. As DNA, the CDR3 is TGTGCCAGCCATTCGGGGAATCAGCCCCAGCATTTT. Translated, it gives CASHSGNQPQHF.

This clonotype was detected only once. The gene calls are TRBV27 and TRBJ1-2; D might be TRBD1 (6 bases). The V and J ends lost 6 bases and 3 bases respectively, with 11 bases between them. CDR3 length: 13 amino acids. Germline lookup yields CDR1 MNHEY and CDR2 SMNVEV (reference sequence). The CDR3 protein is CASSTRGDYGYTF. The CDR3 DNA reads TGTGCCAGCAGCACCAGGGGTGACTATGGCTACACCTTC.

V is TRBV10-3 and J is TRBJ2-7; D is possibly TRBD1 or TRBD2 (7 bases each). The germline V and J ends were trimmed by 5 bases and 2 bases, with 13 bases remaining between them. The CDR3 has 14 amino acids. The germline gives CDR1 ENHRY, CDR2 SYGVKD. The CDR3 is CAISSQGRAYEQYF. The CDR3 bases are TGTGCCATCAGTTCACAGGGGAGGGCCTACGAGCAGTACTTC.

This chain connects TRBV18 to TRBJ2-7; tentative D call: TRBD1 (6 bases). CDR1 is KGHSH and CDR2 is LQKENI in the germline V gene. CDR3 length: 15 amino acids. The V gene lost 6 bases and the J gene lost 4 bases, with 19 bases spanning the gap. The CDR3 here is CASSPGGHTHYEQYF. DNA for the CDR3: TGTGCCAGCTCCCCTGGGGGCCATACCCATTACGAGCAGTACTTC.

The chain has TRBV12-3 or TRBV12-4 and TRBJ1-1; 9 bases align to TRBD1. The CDR3 extends over 14 amino acids. V dropped 7 bases and J dropped 5; count of bases not matched to a gene: 8. The CDR3 bases are TGTGCCAGCATCTTTAACGACAGGGGGACTGAAGCTTTCTTT. It is translated as CASIFNDRGTEAFF.

The V call is TRBV7-9, the J call TRBJ2-7, with TRBD2 identical over 8 bases. The germline V gene has CDR1 SEHNR and CDR2 FQNEAQ (reference sequence). This CDR3 spans 15 amino acids. V dropped 5 bases and J dropped 4; count of bases not matched to a gene: 10. The CDR3 spells CASSPGGTRVYEQYF. In DNA form, the CDR3 reads TGTGCCAGCAGCCCCGGAGGGACTAGGGTTTACGAGCAGTACTTC.

The chain uses TRBV6-6 and TRBJ1-1; D gene ambiguous. Germline V CDR1 and CDR2: MNHNY, SVGAGI (reference sequence). V lost 10 bases and J lost 4, with 16 bases in between. This CDR3 has 13 residues. CDR3 DNA sequence: TGTGCCACCCAGGTCCTGGCGTCCACTGAAGCTTTCTTT. Amino acids: CATQVLASTEAFF.

The V call is TRBV20-1, the J call TRBJ2-7; 7 nucleotides align to TRBD2. Trimming at V came to 3 bases and at J to 1 base, leaving 9 bases not matched to a gene. This CDR3 comprises 15 residues. Germline V gene lookup returns CDR1 DFQATT and CDR2 SNEGSKA (reference sequence). The CDR3 region has the DNA TGCAGTGCTAGTTGGGCGGCCGGGGGGTCCTACGAGCAGTACTTC. It codes for CSASWAAGGSYEQYF.

The genes are TRBV24-1 and TRBJ1-2; D is possibly TRBD1 (5 bases). Germline CDR1 and CDR2: KGHDR and SFDVKD. This CDR3 region has 13 residues. Between the trimmed V and J ends, which lost 2 bases and 5 bases, there was a span of 8 bases. CDR3 coding DNA: TGTGCCACCAGTGATTGGGACGGATATGGCTACACCTTC. Protein product: CATSDWDGYGYTF.

J is TRBJ2-1 and V is TRBV19; D is unclear. V lost 3 bases to trimming and J lost 7 bases, with 13 bases between them. The CDR3 loop spans 14 amino acids. CDR1 and CDR2 from the germline V gene are LNHDA and SQIVND (reference sequence). The CDR3 spells CASSIGWMGNEQFF. The CDR3, as DNA: TGTGCCAGTAGTATCGGGTGGATGGGGAATGAGCAGTTCTTC.

The chain combines TRBV12-3 or TRBV12-4 with TRBJ2-3; D may be TRBD2 (6 bases). Trimming removed 6 bases from V and 5 bases from J, with 21 bases in between. The CDR3 runs to 16 residues. CDR3 sequence: CASRKGTVRRGDTQYF. The DNA for the CDR3 is TGTGCCAGCAGAAAGGGGACTGTCCGACGTGGAGATACGCAGTATTTT.

The gene calls are TRBV6-1 and TRBJ1-1; D unresolved. In germline, CDR1 is MNHNS, CDR2 SASEGT. The CDR3 totals 13 residues. V lost 5 bases, J lost 8 bases, and 15 bases lay in between. The CDR3 sequence is CASSSPDRYEAFF. CDR3 DNA: TGTGCCAGCAGTTCCCCGGACCGTTACGAAGCTTTCTTT.

The rearrangement uses TRBV20-1 and TRBJ2-3; TRBD2 might be the D (6 bases). This CDR3 region has 14 residues. Per the germline V gene, CDR1 is DFQATT and CDR2 is SNEGSKA (reference sequence). V was cut by 6 bases and J by 0 bases, with 13 bases left in between. The CDR3 DNA reads as TGCAGTGCCAAATTAGCGGCGAGCACAGATACGCAGTATTTT. It yields the protein CSAKLAASTDTQYF.

The J gene is TRBJ2-5, the V gene TRBV15, with 12 positions matching TRBD2. The J segment lost 2 bases and the V segment lost 1 base, leaving 14 bases of the junction unmatched. The CDR3 covers 20 residues. Germline V gene lookup returns CDR1 LNHNV and CDR2 YYDKDF (reference sequence). The CDR3 nucleotides are TGTGCCACCAGCAGAGTCGTGGGGGTACTAGCGGGAGGTTTTCAAGAGACCCAGTACTTC. The encoded protein is CATSRVVGVLAGGFQETQYF.

V is TRBV6-1 and J is TRBJ2-1, with D unclear. V was cut by 11 bases and J by 2 bases, with 10 bases left in between. The CDR3 is made up of 12 amino acids. Germline loops: CDR1 MNHNS, CDR2 SASEGT. The chain's CDR3 is CAGRRTYNEQFF. The CDR3 nucleotides read TGTGCCGGAAGACGGACCTACAATGAGCAGTTCTTC.

The rearrangement joins TRBV27 to TRBJ2-7; 8 positions agree with TRBD1. This CDR3 region has 14 residues. Germline lookup yields CDR1 MNHEY and CDR2 SMNVEV (reference sequence). V dropped 6 bases and J dropped 3; count of bases not matched to a gene: 7. The CDR3 sequence: CASSPQDRDYEQYF. In DNA form, the CDR3 reads TGTGCCAGCAGCCCCCAGGACAGGGACTACGAGCAGTACTTC.

The chain uses TRBV10-3 and TRBJ2-5, with 7 positions matching TRBD1. The CDR3 covers 14 residues. Germline trimming cut 6 bases from V and 0 bases from J; bases unmatched to any gene: 4. Per the germline V gene, CDR1 is ENHRY and CDR2 is SYGVKD. CDR3 loop: CAISFGTDQETQYF. The CDR3, as DNA: TGTGCCATCAGCTTCGGGACAGACCAAGAGACCCAGTACTTC.

V gene TRBV3-1 combines with J gene TRBJ2-3; D is uncertain. The CDR3 runs 12 residues. Trimming cost V 6 bases and J 5 bases, with 9 bases left between them. Germline loops: CDR1 LGHDT, CDR2 YNNKEL (reference sequence). The DNA of the CDR3 is TGTGCCAGCAGTACGTCCGGAGATACGCAGTATTTT. Amino acid sequence: CASSTSGDTQYF.

The gene calls are TRBV25-1 and TRBJ2-3; 7 nucleotides match TRBD1. The CDR3 covers 15 residues. Germline CDR1 and CDR2: MGHDK and SYGVNS. Losses at the gene ends were 2 bases for V and 3 bases for J; bases not matched to a gene: 5. This CDR3 reads CASSEDEGATDTQYF. CDR3 coding DNA: TGTGCCAGCAGTGAAGATGAGGGGGCAACAGATACGCAGTATTTT.

J is TRBJ2-7 and V is TRBV24-1; a possible D gene is TRBD1 (5 bases). Trimming took 6 bases from V and 6 from J, leaving 11 bases between them. The germline V gene encodes CDR1 KGHDR and CDR2 SFDVKD. The CDR3 has 12 amino acids. In DNA, the CDR3 is TGTGCCACCAGTACAGGTTATTTCGAGCAGTACTTC. This sequence encodes CATSTGYFEQYF.